This TCR beta chain was sequenced during a study of CD8+ T cells in alopecia areata. Study-wide context: Treated individuals took tofacitinib by mouth, 5 to 10 mg twice daily. Tofacitinib exposure lasted 6 to 18 months, followed by 6 months off drug. Study-level results: TCRs were shared less clearly across patients than in mice, possibly for HLA-related reasons.

The V end was cut by 10 bases, the J end by 0 bases, with 18 bases between. The germline V gene has CDR1 MNHNY and CDR2 SVGAGI (reference sequence). This CDR3 is 16 amino acids long. Reverse transcription of extracted RNA yielded cDNA, which provided the sequencing template. Sequencing used immunoSEQ multiplex PCR; TCRdb keeps in-frame clones, though not all of them. This sample has more than 200,000 clones, with less than 80% found just once. This clone came up many times. No antigen is known for it. Sequences were derived from CD4+ T cells sorted from blood, sampled at week 0. V gene TRBV6-6 combines with J gene TRBJ1-4; D is ambiguous. This clonotype originated in a human donor with alopecia areata. CDR3 nucleotide sequence: TGTGCCACCGCTGGCCTAGGCAGATCAACTAATGAAAAACTGTTTTTT. This codes for CATAGLGRSTNEKLFF.